Presented here are 14 T cell receptor beta chains from one specimen sequenced in a study of blood T cell repertoires in COVID-19. Produced via immunoSEQ multiplex PCR; TCRdb's table is partial and in-frame only. This table holds 350,000 or so clones, more than 85% found once. Sequenced: PBMCs or T cells enriched from blood (not recorded which). Receptor source: a woman aged 25 to 39 who had recovered from COVID-19.

The chain links TRBV28 to TRBJ1-1, with a tentative D call TRBD1 (6 bases). The CDR3 contains 18 residues. Trimming left V 1 base short and J 1 base short, with 19 bases between. Germline V lookup: CDR1 MDHEN, CDR2 SYDVKM. The CDR3 bases are TGTGCCAGCAGTTTATACCCACGACTGGGGGCCCAGAACACTGAAGCTTTCTTT. Protein sequence: CASSLYPRLGAQNTEAFF.

This chain connects TRBV24-1 to TRBJ2-3; the D gene is possibly TRBD2 (6 bases). CDR1 and CDR2 (germline): KGHDR, SFDVKD. The CDR3 covers 14 residues. V dropped 9 bases and J dropped 0 bases, with 12 bases sitting between them. CDR3 in amino acids: CATHSRGSTDTQYF. DNA for the CDR3: TGTGCCACCCACAGCCGGGGGAGCACAGATACGCAGTATTTT.

The chain combines TRBV7-9 with TRBJ2-6, with 13 bases fitting TRBD2. In germline, CDR1 is SEHNR, CDR2 FQNEAQ (reference sequence). Germline trimming cut 5 bases from V and 1 base from J; bases unmatched to any gene: 8. This CDR3 has 19 residues. CDR3 nucleotide sequence: TGTGCCAGCAGCGACGGACTAGCGGGAGTTTGGTCTGGGGCCAACGTCCTGACTTTC. It encodes CASSDGLAGVWSGANVLTF.

V usage is TRBV6-4 and J usage is TRBJ2-7; 7 bases map to TRBD1. V trimming: 6 bases; J trimming: 2 bases; junction bases outside the gene matches: 4. From germline, CDR1 is MRHNA and CDR2 SNTAGT. The CDR3 covers 13 residues. DNA for the CDR3: TGTGCCAGCAGATGGGACAGAACCTACGAGCAGTACTTC. Its translation: CASRWDRTYEQYF.

This clone showed up just once. The rearrangement joins TRBV18 to TRBJ1-2; 7 positions agree with TRBD1. Germline CDR1 KGHSH, CDR2 LQKENI. This CDR3 has 14 amino acids. V dropped 0 bases and J dropped 8; count of bases not matched to a gene: 6. This chain's CDR3 is CASSPPGQDGGYTF. Here the CDR3 DNA reads TGTGCCAGCTCACCACCCGGACAGGACGGAGGCTACACCTTC. Complete variable domain (other parts from reference TRBV18 and TRBJ1-2): NAGVMQNPRHLVRRRGQEARLRCSPMKGHSHVYWYRQLPEEGLKFMVYLQKENIIDESGMPKERFSAEFPKEGPSILRIQQVVRGDSAAYFCASSPPGQDGGYTFGSGTRLTVV.

This clone was observed once. DNA for the CDR3: TGTGCCAGCAGCCCTAGCGGGACCTACGAGCAGTACTTC. It translates to CASSPSGTYEQYF. J is TRBJ2-7 and V is TRBV4-2; 9 bases fit TRBD2. In germline, CDR1 is LGHNA, CDR2 YNFKEQ. Unmatched junction bases numbered 0, after V lost 4 bases and J lost 2 bases. This CDR3 spans 13 amino acids.

This chain joins TRBV5-1 and TRBJ1-2; D is possibly TRBD1 (6 bases). This CDR3 is 13 amino acids long. V lost 3 bases to trimming and J lost 2 bases, with 8 bases between them. Germline assignment: CDR1 SGHRS and CDR2 YFSETQ. For the CDR3, the DNA is TGCGCCAGCAGCTATGACAGGAACTATGGCTACACCTTC. Protein: CASSYDRNYGYTF.

This clone was seen more than once but under ten times. The chain carries TRBV18 and TRBJ1-1, with a weak D call TRBD1 (6 bases). Germline loops: CDR1 KGHSH, CDR2 LQKENI. The CDR3 consists of 16 residues. The germline V and J ends were trimmed by 6 bases and 3 bases, with 20 bases remaining between them. In DNA, the CDR3 is TGTGCCAGCTCCGGGACACCGGGACGCCTTGACACTGAAGCTTTCTTT. Translation: CASSGTPGRLDTEAFF.

V usage is TRBV7-2 and J usage is TRBJ1-2, with D perhaps TRBD1 (5 bases). V shed 0 bases and J shed 8 bases, with 13 bases lying between them. CDR3 length equals 14 residues. CDR1 is SGHTA, CDR2 FQGNSA, per germline. The CDR3 DNA reads as TGTGCCAGCAGCTTAGCCAGGGAGGTAGTGGGCTACACCTTC. Its protein product is CASSLAREVVGYTF.

V is TRBV5-5 and J is TRBJ2-3; 11 bases agree with TRBD1. Germline V gene sequence: CDR1 SGHKS, CDR2 YYEKEE (reference sequence). The CDR3 contains 15 residues. Trimming took 4 bases from V and 4 from J; bases not matched to a gene: 5. CDR3 bases: TGTGCCAGCAGCCCGAGGACAGGGGGCGCAGATACGCAGTATTTT. As protein: CASSPRTGGADTQYF.

The chain couples TRBV29-1 to TRBJ1-2, with 10 bases that match TRBD1. Germline CDR1 reads SQVTM; CDR2 reads ANQGSEA. The V and J ends lost 2 bases and 5 bases, in that order; junction bases with no gene match: 8. This CDR3 is 15 amino acids long. The CDR3 spells CSVELKTGGTYGYTF. In nucleotides, the CDR3 is TGCAGCGTTGAACTAAAGACAGGGGGCACGTATGGCTACACCTTC.

The chain is built from TRBV30 and TRBJ1-1, with D uncertain. The CDR3 consists of 14 residues. Germline loops: CDR1 GTSNPN, CDR2 SVGIG (reference sequence). The germline V and J ends were trimmed by 0 bases and 0 bases, with 8 bases remaining between them. The CDR3 reads CAWSVPGMNTEAFF. In DNA, the CDR3 is TGTGCCTGGAGTGTACCGGGGATGAACACTGAAGCTTTCTTT.

V and J are TRBV6-2 or TRBV6-3 and TRBJ2-1, with TRBD2 matching 9 bases. Per germline, CDR1 MNHEY and CDR2 SVGEGT. This CDR3 region has 18 residues. Germline trimming cut 2 bases from V and 3 bases from J; bases unmatched to any gene: 11. The CDR3 nucleotides read TGTGCCAGCAGTTACGCGACCCTGGGACTAGCTATCTACAATGAGCAGTTCTTC. Residues: CASSYATLGLAIYNEQFF.

This clone has only a few counts. This sequence joins TRBV23-1 and TRBJ2-3, with D possibly matching TRBD1 (5 bases). TRBV23-1 is assigned to the ORF class and has an uncertain function. Trimming pared 4 bases from V and 1 base from J, leaving 6 bases between. The CDR3 is made up of 13 amino acids. In DNA, the CDR3 is TGCGCCAGCAGTCCCAGGGGCACAGATACGCAGTATTTT. It translates to CASSPRGTDTQYF.